This T cell receptor beta chain was found in a study of cytotoxic CD8 clonotypes in ibrutinib-treated CLL. Study conclusions and caveats: Elevated clonality accompanied ibrutinib response, with a return toward baseline values at progression.

V was trimmed by 0 bases and J by 0 bases, leaving 5 bases between them. The CDR3 sequence is 14 residues long. In germline, CDR1 is SGHRS, CDR2 YFSETQ. About 2 micrograms of genomic DNA, which was extracted from cryopreserved PBMCs, served as the material used for the TCR beta libraries. A remark on this clone: Its antigen is unidentified.

TCRdb's copy holds only in-frame clones and misses some; the assay was immunoSEQ multiplex PCR. The sample comprises some 80,000 clones, around 79% of which are singletons, and about 4.8% rests with the top ten. The sample was PBMCs, taken after 12 months of ibrutinib treatment. J is TRBJ2-3 and V is TRBV5-1; D gene uncertain. The clonotype comes from a human donor with chronic lymphocytic leukemia. As DNA, the CDR3 is TGCGCCAGCAGCTTGGGGGGTAGCACAGATACGCAGTATTTT. It specifies CASSLGGSTDTQYF.